The present entry profiles one TCR beta chain with its context. The antigen remains unidentified. V lost 8 bases to trimming and J lost 4 bases, with 17 bases between them. The CDR3 loop spans 14 amino acids. Each CDR3 protein gets one entry after TCRdb re-called the 5' RACE reads with MiXCR. The profile covers some 210,000 distinct CDR3 sequences, with more than 9% appearing a single time and 3% to 3.5% taken by the ten largest. This record belongs to a study of T-cell memory formation after mild COVID-19. Across the whole study: The TCR clusters were mostly specific to one donor. Broader study findings: From day 15 to 85, contracting clones were balanced between CD4 and CD8, whereas later expanders leaned toward CD4+. Some clones that responded were present in memory (sampled pre-infection), which suggests cross-reactive memory joined.

This clonotype originated in a man between 18 and 29 years old who had mild COVID-19 (a few samples of this study predate the infection). Cell type and time point are not known. The source material was PBMCs or a T cell subset sorted from them (not recorded which). The rearrangement links TRBV12-3 or TRBV12-4 to TRBJ1-1; D is uncertain. CDR3 nucleotide sequence: TGTGCCAGCGTCTGGGGAGACCGGGGCACTGAAGCTTTCTTT. Translated: CASVWGDRGTEAFF.